This T cell receptor (beta chain) was obtained from a study of T cells in localized non-small cell lung cancer. Findings of the study overall: Turning up in adjacent lung were a median about 61 of the top 100 tumor clones. Among the tissues sampled, uninvolved adjacent lung had the highest T cell clonality, above tumor.

Regarding this clone: What it recognizes is unknown.

Harvested at least 2 cm beyond the tumor margin, adjacent lung showed no atypia. TCRdb's table, derived via immunoSEQ multiplex PCR, lists solely in-frame clones and lacks some. The table shows 1,500 to 2,000 clones, with 20% to 30% occurring only once. This clonotype was obtained from a female donor over 55 with stage I lung adenocarcinoma. This specimen was normal lung tissue next to the tumor, taken before any cancer treatment.

CDR3 DNA: TGTGCCATCAGCGAAGGACAGGGCCTCAATCAGCCCCAGCATTTT. This sequence encodes CAISEGQGLNQPQHF. The genes are TRBV10-3 and TRBJ1-5; 8 positions agree with TRBD1. CDR3 length: 15 residues. The junction had 7 bases not matched to a gene; V was cut back by 6 bases and J by 3 bases. CDR1 is ENHRY, CDR2 SYGVKD, per germline.